The subject of this entry is one TCR beta chain. The CDR3 has 19 residues. With V trimmed by 10 bases and J by 5 bases, 28 bases remained unmatched. Germline CDR1 MNHEY, CDR2 SMNVEV (reference sequence). Bone marrow taken after transplant came from the posterior iliac crest or from another site that was chosen by the physician. Data came from immunoSEQ multiplex PCR; TCRdb stores just in-frame clones and leaves some out. The sample lists 17,000 or so clones; around nine tenths were seen once. This sample is part of a study of graft-versus-host responses after intestinal transplantation. This chain links TRBV27 with TRBJ2-7, with 8 bases lining up with TRBD2. This clonotype originated in a human patient who received an intestinal transplant, so some T cells may come from the graft donor. The sample was bone marrow, taken around 120 days after transplant. The CDR3 here is CANKASKAFIRAGEDEQYF. The DNA of the CDR3 is TGTGCCAATAAAGCTTCTAAAGCCTTTATACGAGCGGGAGAAGACGAGCAGTACTTC.